Listed below are T cell receptor beta chains from one sample, sequenced in a study of blood T cell repertoires in COVID-19. The table came from immunoSEQ multiplex PCR; TCRdb's copy has only in-frame clones and leaves some out. Of hundreds of thousands of clones listed, 85% to 90% are singletons. The source material was PBMCs or T cells enriched from blood (not recorded which). The receptor set was obtained from a man aged 18-30 years who had recovered from COVID-19. The CDR3 runs from the conserved cysteine through the conserved F or W. Each record gives: V gene, J gene, D gene, clone size, CDR3 protein, CDR3 DNA. A D gene is named only where the DNA matches it firmly. Size values are once, few and many counts, or a class for expanded clones, and some rows have none.

TRBV18,TRBJ1-5,TRBD1,.,CASSTQGEDNQPQHF,TGTGCCAGCTCCACACAGGGGGAGGACAATCAGCCCCAGCATTTT
TRBV5-1,TRBJ2-7,.,.,CASSAGSSYEQYF,TGCGCCAGCTCCGCGGGGAGCTCCTACGAGCAGTACTTC
TRBV2,TRBJ1-1,.,.,CASSEGMGATEAFF,TGTGCCAGCAGTGAAGGAATGGGGGCGACTGAAGCTTTCTTT
TRBV7-9,TRBJ1-3,TRBD1,.,CASRQGEGNTIYF,TGTGCCAGTAGACAGGGTGAAGGAAACACCATATATTTT
TRBV9,TRBJ1-6,.,.,CASSVGAYNSPLHF,TGTGCCAGCAGCGTGGGAGCGTATAATTCACCCCTCCACTTT
TRBV6-1,TRBJ1-1,.,.,CASSEAGRNTEAFF,TGTGCCAGCAGTGAAGCAGGGAGGAACACTGAAGCTTTCTTT
TRBV13,TRBJ2-1,.,.,CASSLGDSNNEQFF,TGTGCCAGCAGCTTAGGTGACTCCAACAATGAGCAGTTCTTC
TRBV29-1,TRBJ1-1,.,.,CSVATAPNTEAFF,TGCAGCGTCGCGACTGCCCCGAACACTGAAGCTTTCTTT
TRBV5-1,TRBJ1-2,TRBD1,once,CASSHDRGAGYTF,TGCGCCAGCAGTCACGACAGGGGCGCCGGCTACACCTTC
TRBV7-8,TRBJ2-5,.,.,CASSFGAGDWETQYF,TGTGCCAGCAGCTTTGGGGCAGGGGATTGGGAGACCCAGTACTTC
TRBV11-2,TRBJ1-2,.,.,CASSLQKSYGYTF,TGTGCCAGCAGCCTTCAGAAGTCCTATGGCTACACCTTC
TRBV5-1,TRBJ2-2,TRBD1,.,CASSLVSGTANTGELFF,TGCGCCAGCAGCTTGGTGTCCGGGACAGCGAACACCGGGGAGCTGTTTTTT
TRBV5-4,TRBJ2-1,.,.,CASSLVRGEQFF,TGTGCCAGCAGCTTGGTTAGGGGTGAGCAGTTCTTC
TRBV27,TRBJ2-7,TRBD2,.,CASSLSSGRIYEQYF,TGTGCCAGCAGTTTATCTAGCGGGAGAATCTACGAGCAGTACTTC
TRBV7-2,TRBJ2-3,.,.,CASSLNPTGADTQYF,TGTGCCAGCAGCTTGAATCCGACCGGGGCAGATACGCAGTATTTT
TRBV6-2/TRBV6-3,TRBJ2-4,.,.,CASSQTENIQYF,TGTGCCAGCAGTCAAACAGAGAACATTCAGTACTTC
TRBV19,TRBJ1-2,.,.,CASNRQSNYGYTF,TGTGCCAGTAATAGACAGTCTAACTATGGCTACACCTTC
TRBV6-5,TRBJ2-7,TRBD2,.,CASTNLGTSGREQYF,TGTGCCAGCACCAACCTTGGGACCAGCGGGAGGGAGCAGTACTTC
TRBV27,TRBJ2-2,TRBD1,.,CASSQGQGYTGELFF,TGTGCCAGCAGTCAGGGACAGGGCTACACCGGGGAGCTGTTTTTT
TRBV2,TRBJ2-2,TRBD1,.,CASSGQGVWTGELFF,TGTGCCAGCTCGGGACAGGGTGTTTGGACCGGGGAGCTGTTTTTT
TRBV29-1,TRBJ2-7,.,.,CSVEKEAGYEQYF,TGCAGCGTTGAAAAAGAAGCGGGCTACGAGCAGTACTTC
TRBV4-1,TRBJ2-4,.,.,CASSQDGANREF,TGCGCCAGCAGCCAAGATGGGGCGAACCGGGAGTTC
TRBV6-5,TRBJ2-2,TRBD1,.,CASRETGFAGELFF,TGTGCCAGCAGGGAGACAGGGTTCGCCGGGGAGCTGTTTTTT
TRBV19,TRBJ2-1,TRBD1,.,CASGWTGGYNEQFF,TGTGCCAGTGGCTGGACAGGGGGCTACAATGAGCAGTTCTTC
TRBV5-5,TRBJ1-6,TRBD1,.,CASSLEQGAVSPLHF,TGTGCCAGCAGCTTGGAACAGGGGGCGGTTTCACCCCTCCACTTT
TRBV19,TRBJ1-2,.,once,CASSAQGGAGYTF,TGTGCCAGTAGTGCTCAAGGAGGCGCTGGCTACACCTTC
TRBV19,TRBJ1-1,TRBD1,.,CASRSTGGTEAFF,TGTGCCAGTAGGTCTACAGGGGGCACTGAAGCTTTCTTT
TRBV6-1,TRBJ1-6,TRBD1,.,CASSEALRQGPSPLHF,TGTGCCAGCAGTGAAGCGCTCCGACAGGGCCCTTCGCCCCTCCACTTT
TRBV7-2,TRBJ2-5,.,.,CASRRGAGQETQYF,TGTGCCAGCAGACGGGGGGCCGGTCAAGAGACCCAGTACTTC
TRBV7-2,TRBJ2-2,TRBD2,.,CASSLAVVAGGFTGELFF,TGTGCCAGCAGCTTAGCGGTAGTAGCGGGAGGTTTCACCGGGGAGCTGTTTTTT
TRBV18,TRBJ1-5,.,.,CASSPSGRSFLDNQPQHF,TGTGCCAGCTCACCGTCAGGGCGCTCATTCCTCGACAATCAGCCCCAGCATTTT
TRBV18,TRBJ2-1,.,.,CASSPARYYNEQFF,TGTGCCAGCTCACCAGCGAGATACTACAATGAGCAGTTCTTC
TRBV4-1,TRBJ2-7,.,.,CASSQEVTYEQYF,TGCGCCAGCAGCCAAGAGGTAACTTACGAGCAGTACTTC
TRBV4-1,TRBJ1-1,.,.,CASSQDFPMNTEAFF,TGCGCCAGCAGCCAAGATTTCCCAATGAACACTGAAGCTTTCTTT
TRBV27,TRBJ1-2,TRBD1,few,CASSLLGQGDGYTF,TGTGCCAGCAGTTTACTGGGACAGGGGGATGGCTACACCTTC
TRBV6-5,TRBJ2-3,.,.,CASRARGNTDTQYF,TGTGCCAGCAGAGCACGGGGGAACACAGATACGCAGTATTTT
TRBV7-2,TRBJ2-3,TRBD2,few,CASNQREGDTQYF,TGTGCCAGCAACCAGCGGGAGGGGGATACGCAGTATTTT
TRBV9,TRBJ2-3,TRBD2,.,CASSVEKRGNTDTQYF,TGTGCCAGCAGCGTAGAAAAGCGGGGGAACACAGATACGCAGTATTTT
TRBV28,TRBJ2-5,TRBD2,.,CASSPSGLAGAGETQYF,TGTGCCAGCAGTCCATCGGGACTAGCGGGAGCAGGGGAGACCCAGTACTTC
TRBV7-8,TRBJ1-2,TRBD1,.,CASSNSVGTGGGYTF,TGTGCCAGCAGCAATTCCGTGGGGACAGGGGGTGGCTACACCTTC
TRBV6-5,TRBJ2-5,TRBD2,.,CASRSGGYQETQYF,TGTGCCAGCAGGAGCGGGGGGTACCAAGAGACCCAGTACTTC
TRBV5-5,TRBJ1-5,.,.,CASSLLGDSNQPQHF,TGTGCCAGCAGCTTGCTGGGCGATAGCAATCAGCCCCAGCATTTT
TRBV28,TRBJ1-3,.,.,CASSSPGRNLRDTIYF,TGTGCCAGCAGTTCCCCCGGTAGGAACTTGAGGGACACCATATATTTT
TRBV7-9,TRBJ1-3,.,.,CASSSDNSGNTIYF,TGTGCCAGCAGCTCTGACAACTCTGGAAACACCATATATTTT
TRBV6-1,TRBJ1-2,.,.,CASSEGFRQPYGYTF,TGTGCCAGCAGTGAAGGGTTTAGACAGCCATATGGCTACACCTTC
TRBV27,TRBJ1-6,.,.,CASSLSDSNSPLHF,TGTGCCAGCAGTTTATCGGACAGCAATTCACCCCTCCACTTT
TRBV6-5,TRBJ1-6,.,.,CASSYSGRVDSPLHF,TGTGCCAGCAGTTACTCGGGCAGGGTTGATTCACCCCTCCACTTT
TRBV10-1,TRBJ1-1,.,.,CASFRRANTEAFF,TGCGCCAGCTTTCGGCGGGCGAACACTGAAGCTTTCTTT
TRBV28,TRBJ2-5,.,.,CASSDGQGKTQYF,TGTGCCAGCAGCGACGGCCAGGGAAAGACCCAGTACTTC
TRBV10-2,TRBJ1-2,.,.,CASSESKSPGDTGYTF,TGCGCCAGCAGTGAGTCGAAGTCCCCCGGGGATACGGGCTACACCTTC
TRBV7-2,TRBJ1-3,.,.,CASSFSGQGGNTIYF,TGTGCCAGCAGCTTTAGCGGGCAGGGTGGAAACACCATATATTTT
TRBV29-1,TRBJ1-6,TRBD1,once,CSVGQGNSPLHF,TGCAGCGTGGGACAGGGAAATTCACCCCTCCACTTT
TRBV27,TRBJ1-1,.,.,CASKAQGPNTEAFF,TGTGCCAGCAAGGCACAGGGTCCGAACACTGAAGCTTTCTTT
TRBV19,TRBJ1-1,TRBD1,.,CASSSDGDRYTEAFF,TGTGCCAGTAGCTCTGATGGGGACAGGTACACTGAAGCTTTCTTT
TRBV9,TRBJ2-1,TRBD2,.,CASSPSGSSYNEQFF,TGTGCCAGCAGCCCTAGCGGGAGTTCTTACAATGAGCAGTTCTTC